These 5 T cell receptor beta chains came from one sample sequenced in a study of blood T cells in healthy people across ages. The use of a sample-barcoded 5' primer and a J-beta primer mix characterized a second PCR of roughly 7 to 12 cycles. TCRdb fed the 5' RACE reads into MiXCR, producing one record per CDR3 protein. In the table there are 600,000 or so distinct CDR3 sequences, roughly 48% of which are singletons. The sequenced sample was blood. The receptors here all came from a man older than 75 in good health.

This chain links TRBV29-1 with TRBJ2-3; no definite D call. The CDR3 spans 12 residues. Germline CDR1 SQVTM, CDR2 ANQGSEA. Trimming stripped 3 bases from V and 8 bases from J, with 12 bases between. In DNA, the CDR3 is TGCAGCGTTGAGAGTAGGCCAGGTACGCAGTATTTT. It is translated as CSVESRPGTQYF.

Only a few counts were recorded for this clonotype. The chain employs TRBV7-2 and TRBJ2-4; tentatively, D is TRBD1 (5 bases). The germline V and J ends were trimmed by 0 bases and 3 bases, with 6 bases remaining between them. Germline-derived CDR1 and CDR2 are SGHTA and FQGNSA. The CDR3 has 14 amino acids. CDR3 sequence reads: CASSLAGHKNIQYF. The DNA of the CDR3 is TGTGCCAGCAGCTTAGCAGGACACAAAAACATTCAGTACTTC.

The CDR3 sequence: CASSQERGLVAGGLSVDTQYF. Here the CDR3 DNA reads TGCGCCAGCAGCCAAGAGAGGGGCTTGGTAGCGGGAGGCCTTAGCGTAGATACGCAGTATTTT. This chain connects TRBV4-3 to TRBJ2-3, with 10 bases aligning to TRBD2. Germline loops: CDR1 LGHNA, CDR2 YSLEER. The CDR3 totals 21 residues. V shed 0 bases and J 5 bases; nucleotides not matched to a gene: 20.

This chain joins TRBV4-2 and TRBJ2-7; 12 nucleotides match TRBD2. CDR3 length: 17 amino acids. From germline, CDR1 is LGHNA and CDR2 YNFKEQ. Trimming cost V 3 bases and J 4 bases; bases outside gene matches: 10. This CDR3 is CASSHLTSGRSFYEQYF. CDR3 nucleotides: TGTGCCAGCAGCCATCTTACTAGCGGGAGGTCCTTTTACGAGCAGTACTTC.

The J gene is TRBJ2-5, the V gene TRBV20-1, with 8 bases that match TRBD1. The last part of the DNA fits TRBJ2-7 better; the J call may be wrong. The CDR3 sequence is 16 residues long. The germline V gene has CDR1 DFQATT and CDR2 SNEGSKA (reference sequence). CDR3 DNA: TGCAGTGCTAGAGAACAAACAGGGGGGCCCCACTACGAGCAGTACTTC. This translates into CSAREQTGGPHYEQYF.